This T cell receptor beta chain was captured by sequencing in a study of Graves' ophthalmopathy and Graves' hyperthyroidism. Findings and caveats of the study: At around 70% sensitivity and approximately 72% specificity, the model predicted progression of the ophthalmopathy.

Patients in the hyperthyroidism group, adults aged 18 to 65, were newly diagnosed, under 2 months' duration. This clonotype has at least ten counts. Its specificity is unknown. Between the trimmed V and J ends, which lost 4 bases and 6 bases, there was a span of 18 bases. CDR1 is LNHDA, CDR2 SQIVND, per germline (reference sequence). This CDR3 contains 15 residues. The authors amplified TCR beta CDR3 regions, and they did so from RNA transcripts for repertoire sequencing. Second-round multiplex PCR followed a first-round RT-PCR using HTBI primers. TCRdb reprocessed the multiplex PCR reads via MiXCR and lists one record per CDR3 protein. The sample has more than 300,000 distinct CDR3 sequences; approximately 17% are singletons.

The rearrangement uses TRBV19 and TRBJ1-2; D remains unclear. The specimen was peripheral blood. The sequence came from an adult woman with stable Graves' hyperthyroidism. CDR3 coding DNA: TGTGCCAGTAGTAAAAGCTTCGAACAGAGGGATGGCTACACCTTC. Translating gives CASSKSFEQRDGYTF.